The TCR beta chain under discussion was sequenced for a study of OX40 agonist ivuxolimab in advanced cancers. The overall study: Patients in dose escalation had liver, melanoma, kidney or head and neck cancers.

Overall study results and limits: Blood T cells, both CD4+ and CD8+, expanded clonally by week 6 at 0.1 to 3.0 mg/kg. Among the nonresponders, some also had low normalized T-cell clonal expansion. Expanded clones were, on average, more numerous among CD8+ T cells than CD4+.

The data were produced by immunoSEQ multiplex PCR, yet TCRdb's version contains in-frame clones alone and is incomplete. The table includes approximately 84,000 clones, 80% to 95% detected once. Trimming pared 0 bases from V and 3 bases from J, leaving 7 bases between. Germline values: CDR1 SGHNT, CDR2 YYREEE (reference sequence). The CDR3 is made up of 13 amino acids. In the case of this clone: What it recognizes is unknown.

This chain links TRBV5-4 with TRBJ2-7, with D tentatively TRBD2 (5 bases). The clonotype was recovered from an adult with an advanced solid tumor such as melanoma, head and neck, liver or kidney cancer. Sequenced here: CD4+ or CD8+ T cells sorted from blood, sampled in a trial of the OX40 agonist ivuxolimab. CDR3 nucleotide sequence: TGTGCCAGCAGCTTGGCCGGGGTCTACGAGCAGTACTTC. Protein sequence: CASSLAGVYEQYF.